This is a list of T cell receptor beta chains from one sample in a study of blood T cell repertoires in COVID-19. The table came from immunoSEQ multiplex PCR; TCRdb's copy has only in-frame clones and leaves some out. The sample carries 350,000 to 450,000 clones, 85% to 90% recorded once. The sequenced sample was PBMCs or T cells enriched from blood (not recorded which). Every receptor here comes from a man aged 30-40 years who had recovered from COVID-19. Each CDR3 is given with its conserved first and last residue. Each record gives: J gene, clone size, V gene, D gene, CDR3 DNA, CDR3 protein. D genes are given only for firm matches. Part of the rows lack a size; the others show once, few, many or a class for expanded clones.

>TRBJ2-7|NA|TRBV28|NA
TGTGCCAGCAGTTTGACCTCGGGATATCGAAGCGAGCAGTACTTC
CASSLTSGYRSEQYF
>TRBJ1-1|NA|TRBV25-1|NA
TGTGCCAGCAGCTCGGACAGATTGAACACTGAAGCTTTCTTT
CASSSDRLNTEAFF
>TRBJ2-1|once|TRBV28|NA
TGTGCCAGCAGTTTAGTCGCGGGGTCGTACAATGAGCAGTTCTTC
CASSLVAGSYNEQFF
>TRBJ2-7|NA|TRBV28|NA
TGTGCCAGCAGTCCCCCCCCGGGTCAGCCGCCTTACGAGCAGTACTTC
CASSPPPGQPPYEQYF
>TRBJ1-1|NA|TRBV7-9|TRBD1
TGTGCCAGCATCGATGACAGGGAGAACACTGAAGCTTTCTTT
CASIDDRENTEAFF
>TRBJ2-7|NA|TRBV27|TRBD1
TGTGCCAGCAGTTTTTTCTCCGGGACAGGGGGCGAAGAGCAGTACTTC
CASSFFSGTGGEEQYF
>TRBJ2-7|NA|TRBV7-8|TRBD1
TGTGCCAGCAGCTTTAGTAGACCGGGACAGGGTACCTACGAGCAGTACTTC
CASSFSRPGQGTYEQYF
>TRBJ2-7|NA|TRBV27|NA
TGTGCCAGCAGTGAGCAAAGCTCCTACGAGCAGTACTTC
CASSEQSSYEQYF
>TRBJ2-7|NA|TRBV10-3|NA
TGTGCCATCAGGTGGGGCAGGGACTCCTACGAGCAGTACTTC
CAIRWGRDSYEQYF
>TRBJ1-1|NA|TRBV7-9|NA
TGTGCCAGCAGCCTTAAAAGGACAGTCGGGGACACTGAAGCTTTCTTT
CASSLKRTVGDTEAFF
>TRBJ1-1|few|TRBV10-3|NA
TGTGCCATCGGAGGGGCGTCTGAAGCTTTCTTT
CAIGGASEAFF
>TRBJ1-1|NA|TRBV5-8|NA
TGTGCCAGCAGCTTGAGACTGTCGAACACTGAAGCTTTCTTT
CASSLRLSNTEAFF
>TRBJ2-7|NA|TRBV19|NA
TGTGCCAGTAGTGCCGGGGATCACTACGAGCAGTACTTC
CASSAGDHYEQYF
>TRBJ2-7|NA|TRBV2|NA
TGTGCCAGCAGTGAACAGAACTACGAGCAGTACTTC
CASSEQNYEQYF
>TRBJ2-7|once|TRBV3-1/TRBV3-2|TRBD2
TGTGCCAGCAGCCAAGTGGCGGGGGTTGTATCCGAGCAGTACTTC
CASSQVAGVVSEQYF
>TRBJ2-7|once|TRBV3-1/TRBV3-2|NA
TGTGCCAGCACCTCCGCGGCGGGTTCCTACGAGCAGTACTTC
CASTSAAGSYEQYF
>TRBJ1-6|NA|TRBV6-5|NA
TGTGCCAGCAGTTACTCGAAAGTTATTCGGGATTCACCCCTCCACTTT
CASSYSKVIRDSPLHF
>TRBJ2-1|NA|TRBV4-1|NA
TGCGCCAGCAGGCCTCGTCTGGAGGCGGCTGAGCAGTTCTTC
CASRPRLEAAEQFF
>TRBJ1-4|NA|TRBV6-5|NA
TGTGCCAGGTTGTCACAGGGCCTTACTAATGAAAAACTGTTTTTT
CARLSQGLTNEKLFF
>TRBJ2-7|NA|TRBV10-3|NA
TGTGCCATCAGTCCTCGAGATGCCTTCGAGTACGAGCAGTACTTC
CAISPRDAFEYEQYF
>TRBJ1-3|NA|TRBV27|TRBD1
TGTGCCAGCAGTCGCCTTGACAGGGGCGGGCCTGGAAACACCATATATTTT
CASSRLDRGGPGNTIYF
>TRBJ2-7|NA|TRBV6-6|TRBD1
TGTGCCACCGGACAGGGGGACTACGAGCAGTACTTC
CATGQGDYEQYF
>TRBJ1-2|NA|TRBV29-1|TRBD1
TGCAGCGTTGTAAAGGGGGCGAGGGATGGCTACACCTTC
CSVVKGARDGYTF
>TRBJ2-2|NA|TRBV2|NA
TGTGCCAGCAGTGGCTTGCGGGGCGGGGAGCTGTTTTTT
CASSGLRGGELFF
>TRBJ1-1|NA|TRBV7-9|TRBD1
TGTGCCAGCAGCTTGGACAGGGCTATTGAAGCTTTCTTT
CASSLDRAIEAFF
>TRBJ1-1|once|TRBV6-5|NA
TGTGCCAGCAGTTACCCAGAAATGAACACTGAAGCTTTCTTT
CASSYPEMNTEAFF
>TRBJ2-7|NA|TRBV3-1/TRBV3-2|NA
TGTGCCAGCAGCCAAGATATTAGCAGATACGAGCAGTACTTC
CASSQDISRYEQYF
>TRBJ1-6|once|TRBV11-2|TRBD1
TGTGCCAGCAGCTTAATGGGACAGGGTGATTCACCCCTCCACTTT
CASSLMGQGDSPLHF
>TRBJ2-2|once|TRBV28|NA
TGTGCCAGCAGTTTTTCGGGAAAGGGGGCCGGGGAGCTGTTTTTT
CASSFSGKGAGELFF
>TRBJ2-7|NA|TRBV10-1|NA
TGCGCCGCGGGAATTCCTACGAGGCCGCAGTACTTC
CAAGIPTRPQYF
>TRBJ1-4|NA|TRBV7-8|NA
TGTGCCAGGAGAAAAGAACTTAGTACAGAAACTAATGAAAAACTGTTTTTT
CARRKELSTETNEKLFF
>TRBJ1-5|NA|TRBV4-2|NA
TGTGCCAGCAGCCAAGTCCTGTCACAGTTGGACATTGGGCCCCAGCATTTT
CASSQVLSQLDIGPQHF
>TRBJ1-1|NA|TRBV30|NA
TGTGCCTGGATCCGACAGGAGAACACTGAAGCTTTCTTT
CAWIRQENTEAFF
>TRBJ1-2|NA|TRBV3-1/TRBV3-2|NA
TGTGCCAGCAGCCTACGACAGGCGGATTCGAGATACGGCTACACCTTC
CASSLRQADSRYGYTF
>TRBJ1-3|once|TRBV19|NA
TGTGCCAGTAGTGTGGCGGGCTCTGGAAACACCATATATTTT
CASSVAGSGNTIYF
>TRBJ1-2|NA|TRBV6-1|NA
TGTGCCAGCAGTGACCACCGTAGTGGCTACACCTTC
CASSDHRSGYTF
>TRBJ2-5|NA|TRBV5-1|TRBD2
TGCGCCAGCAGCCGGGGAGGACTAGCGGGTTTAGAGACCCAGTACTTC
CASSRGGLAGLETQYF
>TRBJ1-6|NA|TRBV2|NA
TGTGCCAGCACCGGAATCCAGGGGCATCAGAATTCACCCCTCCACTTT
CASTGIQGHQNSPLHF
>TRBJ2-1|once|TRBV7-2|NA
TGTGCCAGCAGCTCCCGAGGGAGTATCGATGAGCAGTTCTTC
CASSSRGSIDEQFF
>TRBJ1-4|NA|TRBV2|NA
TGTGCCAGCGGGAGGGGGAAAGGTGAAAAACTGTTTTTT
CASGRGKGEKLFF
>TRBJ1-1|NA|TRBV30|NA
TGTGCCGGGGGCCTATACGGCAGGGCAGGCCTTGAAGCTTTCTTT
CAGGLYGRAGLEAFF
>TRBJ2-1|few|TRBV6-5|NA
TGTGCCAGCATGGGGGCGGGAGTGTATGAGCAGTTCTTC
CASMGAGVYEQFF
>TRBJ2-2|NA|TRBV7-3|NA
TGTGCCAGCAGCCCTCCTACCGGGGAGCTGTTTTTT
CASSPPTGELFF
>TRBJ1-1|NA|TRBV19|NA
TGTGCCAGTAGTGTTCAGGGGTTGGCTGAAGCTTTCTTT
CASSVQGLAEAFF
>TRBJ1-1|once|TRBV28|NA
TGTGCCCTCCGGGGAGGGAACCGAAACACTGAAGCTTTCTTT
CALRGGNRNTEAFF
>TRBJ2-7|NA|TRBV5-3|NA
TGTGTCAGAAGCCACGCCAGGGCCTACGAGCAGTACTTC
CVRSHARAYEQYF
>TRBJ2-3|NA|TRBV5-3|TRBD1
TGTGTCAGAAGGCCGACCCACAGGGGCCAAACAGATACGCAGTATTTT
CVRRPTHRGQTDTQYF
>TRBJ2-1|NA|TRBV3-1/TRBV3-2|TRBD2
TGTGCCAGCAGCCAAGAGAAAGCGGGAGTGGGTGAGCAGTTCTTC
CASSQEKAGVGEQFF
>TRBJ2-1|NA|TRBV7-9|TRBD2
TGTGCCAGCACCGGGGGGGGAGCGCCATACAATGAGCAGTTCTTC
CASTGGGAPYNEQFF